These 11 T cell receptor beta chains share one sample of origin, sequenced in a study of blood T cell repertoires in COVID-19. Only in-frame clones appear in the TCRdb table, and some are missing; sequencing was by immunoSEQ multiplex PCR. This sample yields tens of thousands of clones, of which 68% are seen a single time; 8.5% to 9% belongs to the top ten. The specimen was peripheral blood. Receptors were obtained from a woman aged 65 to 85 with acute or convalescent COVID-19.

This clone was seen only a few times. V is TRBV19 and J is TRBJ2-7; 9 bases line up with TRBD1. Germline V gives CDR1 LNHDA, CDR2 SQIVND (reference sequence). V lost 5 bases to trimming and J lost 2 bases; unmatched junction nucleotides: 4. The CDR3 spans 14 residues. The CDR3 region is CASSLGTGPYEQYF. The CDR3 DNA is TGTGCCAGTAGTCTCGGGACAGGGCCCTACGAGCAGTACTTC. Full variable domain (rest looked up from reference TRBV19 and TRBJ2-7): DGGITQSPKYLFRKEGQNVTLSCEQNLNHDAMYWYRQDPGQGLRLIYYSQIVNDFQKGDIAEGYSVSREKKESFPLTVTSAQKNPTAFYLCASSLGTGPYEQYFGPGTRLTVT.

The chain joins TRBV6-5 to TRBJ1-1, with D maybe TRBD1 (6 bases). The ends were cut back, 2 bases at V and 4 bases at J, with 11 bases in the middle. This CDR3 is built from 14 residues. The germline V gene has CDR1 MNHEY and CDR2 SVGAGI. In DNA, the CDR3 is TGTGCCAGCAGTTACGGCAGGGGCAGCACTGAAGCTTTCTTT. It translates to CASSYGRGSTEAFF.

This chain connects TRBV19 to TRBJ1-1; TRBD1 matches at 10 bases. This CDR3 contains 14 residues. V was pared by 4 bases and J by 4 bases, with 3 bases of the junction left unmatched. Germline lookup yields CDR1 LNHDA and CDR2 SQIVND (reference sequence). The CDR3 DNA reads TGTGCCAGTAGTAGGACAGGGGGTGGCACTGAAGCTTTCTTT. This encodes CASSRTGGGTEAFF. The full variable domain, with the rest looked up from reference TRBV19 and TRBJ1-1, is DGGITQSPKYLFRKEGQNVTLSCEQNLNHDAMYWYRQDPGQGLRLIYYSQIVNDFQKGDIAEGYSVSREKKESFPLTVTSAQKNPTAFYLCASSRTGGGTEAFFGQGTRLTVV.

The rearrangement joins TRBV5-1 to TRBJ1-2; the D gene is possibly TRBD1 (5 bases). CDR3 size: 14 residues. The germline V gene encodes CDR1 SGHRS and CDR2 YFSETQ. V was trimmed by 2 bases and J by 4 bases, leaving 12 bases between them. CDR3 in DNA: TGCGCCAGCAGCTTCGCAGGGAGGGGCTATGGCTACACCTTC. This codes for CASSFAGRGYGYTF.

This clone was recorded once. This chain joins TRBV2 and TRBJ2-4; D possibly corresponds to TRBD1 (6 bases). CDR3 length: 14 residues. Germline loops: CDR1 SNHLY, CDR2 FYNNEI. V lost 6 bases and J 5 bases, leaving 14 bases between the germline ends. For the CDR3, the DNA is TGTGCCAGCAGCTCAGGGGCTTCCGAAAACATTCAGTACTTC. This encodes CASSSGASENIQYF.

The rearrangement links TRBV4-1 to TRBJ1-1, with D possibly matching TRBD1 (6 bases). V lost 1 base to trimming and J lost 2 bases, with 8 bases between them. This CDR3 has 14 residues. The germline V gene has CDR1 MGHRA and CDR2 YSYEKL. CDR3 coding DNA: TGCGCCAGCAGCCAAGCAGGGACAAACACTGAAGCTTTCTTT. It encodes CASSQAGTNTEAFF.

This chain uses TRBV4-1 with TRBJ1-2; a weak D match, TRBD1 (6 bases). V dropped 1 base and J dropped 1 base, with 10 bases sitting between them. Germline values: CDR1 MGHRA, CDR2 YSYEKL. This CDR3 is built from 15 residues. The CDR3 sequence is CASSQAAGDNYGYTF. The CDR3 nucleotides are TGCGCCAGCAGCCAAGCGGCAGGGGATAACTATGGCTACACCTTC.

The CDR3 reads CAISERQGYGYTF. The CDR3 region has the DNA TGTGCCATCAGTGAGCGTCAGGGTTATGGCTACACCTTC. The genes are TRBV10-3 and TRBJ1-2, with D tentatively TRBD1 (5 bases). V lost 2 bases and J 5 bases, leaving 9 bases between the germline ends. The CDR3 length is 13 residues. Germline values: CDR1 ENHRY, CDR2 SYGVKD.

The gene calls are TRBV5-4 and TRBJ2-3; no reliable D call. Per the germline V gene, CDR1 is SGHNT and CDR2 is YYREEE (reference sequence). The CDR3 is made up of 12 amino acids. The germline V and J ends were trimmed by 2 bases and 6 bases, with 7 bases remaining between them. The chain's CDR3 is CASSLERDTQYF. Here the CDR3 DNA reads TGTGCCAGCAGCTTAGAGCGCGATACGCAGTATTTT.

This sequence joins TRBV7-9 and TRBJ1-3; 7 nucleotides align to TRBD1. V lost 5 bases to trimming and J lost 4 bases; unmatched junction nucleotides: 11. Per the germline V gene, CDR1 is SEHNR and CDR2 is FQNEAQ (reference sequence). This CDR3 comprises 16 residues. CDR3: CASSPRGQRFGNTIYF. CDR3 coding DNA: TGTGCCAGCAGCCCAAGGGGGCAAAGGTTCGGAAACACCATATATTTT.

The rearrangement uses TRBV19 and TRBJ2-5; D might be TRBD2 (6 bases). This CDR3 is built from 16 residues. CDR1 and CDR2 from the germline V gene are LNHDA and SQIVND (reference sequence). V lost 1 base, J lost 0 bases, and 12 bases lay in between. The CDR3 DNA follows: TGTGCCAGTAGTATAGTACTCGGGGGAAACCAAGAGACCCAGTACTTC. It yields the protein CASSIVLGGNQETQYF.